This passage covers 32 T cell receptor beta chains from one sample sequenced in a study of T cell repertoires in cytomegalovirus infection. TCRdb reanalysed the reads using MiXCR and keeps one entry per CDR3 protein. The data hold about 740,000 distinct CDR3 sequences, with 35% observed a single time. Sequencing was carried out using PBMCs. These receptors were obtained from a human donor in good health (CMV status not recorded). Some clones in this sample may be carry-over from other donors' samples.

A remark on this clonotype: The junction departs from germline at one end; a sequencing error may be responsible. The chain joins TRBV28 to TRBJ1-2; D may be TRBD1 (6 bases). The CDR3 length is 14 residues. Germline V lookup: CDR1 MDHEN, CDR2 SYDVKM. CDR3 loop: CASSPPDSRYVYTF. In DNA, the CDR3 is TGTGCCAGCAGTCCCCCGGACAGCCGATATGTCTACACCTTC.

This chain links TRBV27 with TRBJ1-6; possibly TRBD1 for D (5 bases). Looked up from germline, CDR1 is MNHEY and CDR2 is SMNVEV (reference sequence). Trimming took off 4 bases at V and 0 bases at J, with 13 bases between the two ends. This CDR3 spans 17 amino acids. DNA for the CDR3: TGTGCCAGCAGTTCAAGGGGCACGAGCTCCTATAATTCACCCCTCCACTTT. It translates to CASSSRGTSSYNSPLHF.

The gene calls are TRBV10-2 and TRBJ2-6, with 8 bases aligning to TRBD1. This CDR3 is 16 amino acids long. The germline V gene has CDR1 WSHSY and CDR2 SAAADI. V dropped 6 bases and J dropped 3; count of bases not matched to a gene: 7. CDR3 sequence: CASRARGRSGANVLTF. CDR3 sequence (DNA): TGCGCCAGCAGGGCCAGGGGGCGGAGTGGGGCCAACGTCCTGACTTTC.

This clonotype was found a few times. J is TRBJ2-2 and V is TRBV19; D is perhaps TRBD1 (6 bases). Trimming left V 6 bases short and J 5 bases short, with 19 bases between. Per the germline V gene, CDR1 is LNHDA and CDR2 is SQIVND (reference sequence). The CDR3 contains 16 residues. The CDR3 nucleotides read TGTGCCAGTAGCCCCGGTGGATCGAGGGGGACCGGGGAGCTGTTTTTT. It specifies CASSPGGSRGTGELFF.

This clonotype was recorded at least ten times. The J gene is TRBJ1-5, the V gene TRBV7-9; D remains ambiguous. This CDR3 is built from 15 residues. The ends were cut back, 4 bases at V and 2 bases at J, with 12 bases in the middle. Germline assignment: CDR1 SEHNR and CDR2 FQNEAQ (reference sequence). CDR3 amino acids: CASSSSPVGNQPQHF. In DNA form, the CDR3 reads TGTGCCAGCAGCTCCTCACCGGTAGGCAATCAGCCCCAGCATTTT.

This clonotype was detected a few times. CDR3 loop: CATSDLRRQGSTGELFF. In DNA, the CDR3 is TGTGCCACCAGTGACCTAAGGCGACAGGGTAGCACCGGGGAGCTGTTTTTT. The chain joins TRBV24-1 to TRBJ2-2, with 7 bases lining up with TRBD1. This CDR3 contains 17 residues. V shed 4 bases and J 4 bases; nucleotides not matched to a gene: 11. Germline values: CDR1 KGHDR, CDR2 SFDVKD.

J is TRBJ2-5 and V is TRBV3-1; 8 bases align to TRBD2. J lost 1 base, V lost 2 bases, and 3 bases had no gene match. In germline, CDR1 is LGHDT, CDR2 YNNKEL (reference sequence). CDR3 size: 15 residues. The CDR3 DNA follows: TGTGCCAGCAGCCAACCTCTAGCGGGCCAAGAGACCCAGTACTTC. The encoded protein is CASSQPLAGQETQYF.

The chain has TRBV20-1 and TRBJ1-5, with a weak D call TRBD1 (6 bases). Germline loops: CDR1 DFQATT, CDR2 SNEGSKA (reference sequence). This CDR3 region has 14 residues. V lost 5 bases to trimming and J lost 10 bases, with 21 bases between them. The CDR3 coding sequence is TGCAGTGCTGAGAGGAGGGGGGAACTACGTCCCCAGCATTTT. Amino acids: CSAERRGELRPQHF.

The DNA of the CDR3 is TGTGCCAGCAGCCACGGAAATTACTATGGCTACACCTTC. It codes for CASSHGNYYGYTF. The chain joins TRBV14 to TRBJ1-2, with D unresolved. The germline V and J ends were trimmed by 3 bases and 3 bases, with 8 bases remaining between them. The CDR3 is 13 residues long. CDR1 and CDR2 (germline): SGHDN, FVKESK. The full variable domain, its missing parts supplied by reference TRBV14 and TRBJ1-2, is EAGVTQFPSHSVIEKGQTVTLRCDPISGHDNLYWYRRVMGKEIKFLLHFVKESKQDESGMPNNRFLAERTGGTYSTLKVQPAELEDSGVYFCASSHGNYYGYTFGSGTRLTVV.

This clonotype was seen only a few times. The V gene is TRBV10-3, the J gene TRBJ1-3; 8 bases line up with TRBD1. V was clipped by 9 bases and J by 2 bases; unmatched bases: 0. The CDR3 contains 12 residues. The germline gives CDR1 ENHRY, CDR2 SYGVKD. The CDR3 coding sequence is TGTGCCATGACAGGGGCTGGAAACACCATATATTTT. Translation gives CAMTGAGNTIYF.

A few counts support this clonotype. Here the CDR3 DNA reads TGTGCCAGCAGCCCGTGGGGGGGGAACGAAAAACTGTTTTTT. Its protein product is CASSPWGGNEKLFF. The chain joins TRBV27 to TRBJ1-4; a possible D gene is TRBD1 (5 bases). The V gene's germline CDR1 is MNHEY and CDR2 SMNVEV (reference sequence). V dropped 6 bases and J dropped 8 bases, with 16 bases sitting between them. CDR3 length: 14 residues.

A few counts support this clonotype. V usage is TRBV29-1 and J usage is TRBJ2-7; D might be TRBD1 or TRBD2, each matching 5 bases. The CDR3 runs 14 residues. The V and J ends lost 6 bases and 0 bases respectively, with 15 bases between them. CDR1 and CDR2 (germline): SQVTM, ANQGSEA. The CDR3 region has the DNA TGCAGCGTAGAGGCTACAGGAGGCTCCTACGAGCAGTACTTC. This codes for CSVEATGGSYEQYF.

The chain links TRBV27 to TRBJ2-7, with TRBD2 matching over 9 bases. Germline-derived CDR1 and CDR2 are MNHEY and SMNVEV (reference sequence). The CDR3 runs to 15 residues. V was clipped by 0 bases and J by 4 bases; unmatched bases: 4. CDR3 protein: CASSLSRGGGYEQYF. CDR3 in DNA: TGTGCCAGCAGTTTATCCCGCGGGGGGGGGTACGAGCAGTACTTC.

Concerning this clonotype: One base away lies a much larger clone, so this may be a sequencing read error. The chain employs TRBV19 and TRBJ2-1; 13 bases are a match to TRBD2. V was clipped by 4 bases and J by 8 bases; unmatched bases: 5. CDR1 and CDR2 from the germline V gene are LNHDA and SQIVND (reference sequence). The CDR3 sequence is 15 residues long. The chain's CDR3 is CASSKRLAGGHEQFF. The CDR3 nucleotides read TGTGCCAGTAGTAAGAGACTAGCGGGAGGACATGAGCAGTTCTTC.

The gene calls are TRBV7-2 and TRBJ2-6; D may be TRBD1 or TRBD2 (5 bases each). CDR1 is SGHTA, CDR2 FQGNSA, per germline. V gave up 5 bases and J gave up 18 bases, with 20 bases separating them. The CDR3 runs 13 residues. This CDR3 is CASSRDASRGWTF. CDR3 DNA sequence: TGTGCCAGCAGCCGGGACGCTTCTCGTGGCTGGACTTTC.

The V gene is TRBV12-3 or TRBV12-4, the J gene TRBJ1-1; no reliable D call. CDR3 length equals 13 residues. V was cut by 3 bases and J by 1 base, with 6 bases left in between. This CDR3 is CASSFVRNTEAFF. The CDR3 region has the DNA TGTGCCAGCAGTTTCGTTAGGAACACTGAAGCTTTCTTT.

This clonotype was recorded a few times. The chain uses TRBV27 and TRBJ2-1, with 8 bases identical to TRBD2. Germline assignment: CDR1 MNHEY and CDR2 SMNVEV (reference sequence). The junction had 16 bases not matched to a gene; V was cut back by 3 bases and J by 12 bases. The CDR3 length is 16 residues. This CDR3 is CASSLITSGAKGGQFF. The CDR3 region has the DNA TGTGCCAGCAGTTTGATAACTAGCGGAGCCAAGGGGGGGCAGTTCTTC.

This sequence joins TRBV28 and TRBJ2-1; 11 bases align to TRBD2. The CDR3 contains 14 residues. J was trimmed by 6 bases and V by 8 bases; bases with no gene match: 6. Germline-derived CDR1 and CDR2 are MDHEN and SYDVKM. The CDR3 region has the DNA TGTGCCAGCCCCCCTAGCGGGGGGACCAATGAGCAGTTCTTC. This gives the protein CASPPSGGTNEQFF.

The table lists this clonotype with a few counts. The chain has TRBV6-1 and TRBJ1-5, with 12 nucleotides matching TRBD1. The CDR3 length is 15 residues. Germline CDR1 is MNHNS and CDR2 is SASEGT. V was pared by 6 bases and J by 5 bases, with 5 bases of the junction left unmatched. CDR3 sequence: CASSRGQGAYQPQHF. The CDR3 DNA reads TGTGCCAGCAGCAGGGGACAGGGGGCCTATCAGCCCCAGCATTTT.

This clonotype was picked up a small number of times. V is TRBV12-3 or TRBV12-4 and J is TRBJ1-6, with D unresolved. The CDR3 covers 13 residues. Between the trimmed V and J ends, which lost 5 bases and 10 bases, there was a span of 12 bases. DNA of the CDR3: TGTGCCAGCAGTCGGATTTCCGGATCACCCCTCCACTTT. Translation: CASSRISGSPLHF.

The chain couples TRBV5-1 to TRBJ1-3; D is perhaps TRBD1 (5 bases). Trimming took off 2 bases at V and 0 bases at J, with 12 bases between the two ends. This CDR3 has 16 amino acids. Germline CDR1 SGHRS, CDR2 YFSETQ. This chain's CDR3 is CASSFGPGSSGNTIYF. The CDR3 DNA follows: TGCGCCAGCAGCTTTGGGCCAGGGTCCTCTGGAAACACCATATATTTT.

This chain uses TRBV27 with TRBJ1-5; TRBD1 is a possible D gene (5 bases). Trimming left V 0 bases short and J 2 bases short, with 14 bases between. CDR3 length: 17 residues. Germline CDR1 reads MNHEY; CDR2 reads SMNVEV (reference sequence). The CDR3, as DNA: TGTGCCAGCAGTTTATCGTGGGGCTCTCTCGGCAATCAGCCCCAGCATTTT. Amino acid sequence: CASSLSWGSLGNQPQHF.

This clonotype was observed at least ten times. V and J are TRBV28 and TRBJ2-1; D not certain. V gave up 2 bases and J gave up 3 bases, with 5 bases separating them. This CDR3 contains 13 residues. Germline V gene lookup returns CDR1 MDHEN and CDR2 SYDVKM. CDR3 region: CASSLDLYNEQFF. CDR3 DNA: TGTGCCAGCAGTTTAGACCTCTACAATGAGCAGTTCTTC.

The genes are TRBV7-8 and TRBJ2-5, with D possibly TRBD1 on 5 matching bases. This CDR3 is built from 15 residues. Per germline, CDR1 SGHVS and CDR2 FQNEAQ. Trimming shortened V by 3 bases and J by 5 bases, and 16 bases separated the two germline ends. This CDR3 is CASSFPAGPRETQYF. CDR3 in DNA: TGTGCCAGCAGCTTCCCGGCAGGGCCAAGGGAGACCCAGTACTTC.

This clonotype was picked up a small number of times. The chain carries TRBV29-1 and TRBJ1-1; 7 positions match TRBD1. This CDR3 is 13 amino acids long. The V and J ends lost 2 bases and 4 bases, in that order; junction bases with no gene match: 4. Germline CDR1 is SQVTM and CDR2 is ANQGSEA. The CDR3 is CSVERGHGTEAFF. The CDR3 nucleotides are TGCAGCGTTGAAAGGGGGCACGGCACTGAAGCTTTCTTT.

This clonotype was counted only a few times. This chain uses TRBV7-9 with TRBJ2-4; the D gene is possibly TRBD2 (6 bases). Looked up from germline, CDR1 is SEHNR and CDR2 is FQNEAQ (reference sequence). This CDR3 contains 15 residues. Trimming left V 5 bases short and J 0 bases short, with 11 bases between. CDR3 coding DNA: TGTGCCAGCAGCCCGTGGGGGGTAGCCAAAAACATTCAGTACTTC. This codes for CASSPWGVAKNIQYF.

This clonotype was detected only a few times. The V gene is TRBV7-2, the J gene TRBJ2-1; the match to TRBD1 covers 7 bases. The V gene end was trimmed by 4 bases and the J gene end by 11 bases; junction bases not matched to a gene: 8. The CDR3 extends over 13 amino acids. From germline, CDR1 is SGHTA and CDR2 FQGNSA. CDR3 DNA: TGTGCCAGCAGCTCGCGGACAGGCGGTCAGCAGTTCTTC. Protein: CASSSRTGGQQFF.

This clonotype was seen repeatedly, ten times or more. The chain uses TRBV6-5 and TRBJ1-1; 9 positions agree with TRBD1. In germline, CDR1 is MNHEY, CDR2 SVGAGI. The CDR3 has 13 residues. V shed 2 bases and J 8 bases; nucleotides not matched to a gene: 3. This CDR3 is CASSYVGTGEAFF. CDR3 DNA sequence: TGTGCCAGCAGTTACGTTGGGACAGGGGAAGCTTTCTTT.

This chain uses TRBV7-6 with TRBJ1-1, with D perhaps matching TRBD1 (5 bases). The CDR3 covers 12 residues. Between the trimmed V and J ends, which lost 1 base and 10 bases, there was a span of 10 bases. In germline, CDR1 is SGHVS, CDR2 FNYEAQ. This CDR3 is CASSLEGGGAFF. In DNA form, the CDR3 reads TGTGCCAGCAGCTTAGAGGGCGGGGGAGCTTTCTTT.

The V and J genes are TRBV20-1 and TRBJ2-2, with 8 bases fitting TRBD2. V trimming: 3 bases; J trimming: 0 bases; junction bases outside the gene matches: 18. Germline V gene data show CDR1 as DFQATT and CDR2 as SNEGSKA (reference sequence). The CDR3 contains 20 residues. The DNA of the CDR3 is TGCAGTGCTAGGGGTTTCGGGGGGGGCCGAGGCTATACGAACACCGGGGAGCTGTTTTTT. It codes for CSARGFGGGRGYTNTGELFF.

As regards this clonotype: The junction does not match germline at one end; this may be a read error. This chain uses TRBV28 with TRBJ1-4; D ambiguous. This CDR3 comprises 11 residues. Germline CDR1 is MDHEN and CDR2 is SYDVKM. CDR3 loop: CASSPPEELFF. The CDR3 bases are TGTGCCAGCAGTCCCCCTGAAGAACTGTTTTTT.

This clonotype was observed once. This chain uses TRBV4-1 with TRBJ2-1, with TRBD2 matching over 10 bases. The CDR3 totals 14 residues. After removal of 8 bases from V and 4 bases from J, the junction contained 5 bases not matched to a gene. The germline V gene has CDR1 MGHRA and CDR2 YSYEKL. The DNA for the CDR3 is TGCGCCAGCGGAAGCGGGGGGGCGTACAATGAGCAGTTCTTC. Protein product: CASGSGGAYNEQFF.